These 2 T cell receptor beta chains came from one sample sequenced in a study of identifying expanded T cells in peripheral blood. The method was immunoSEQ multiplex PCR; TCRdb's version includes in-frame clones alone and lacks a portion of them. The table shows around 56,000 clones, with around 86% occurring only once. Sequencing input: blood. Receptor source: a person between 18 and 69 years old in good health.

The chain is built from TRBV19 and TRBJ2-7; 10 bases fit TRBD2. There are 15 residues in the CDR3. V lost 4 bases and J lost 0; bases outside the gene matches: 3. Germline V gene lookup returns CDR1 LNHDA and CDR2 SQIVND (reference sequence). CDR3 sequence reads: CASSTSSGSSYEQYF. CDR3 in DNA: TGTGCCAGTAGTACCTCTAGCGGGAGCTCCTACGAGCAGTACTTC.

The chain employs TRBV19 and TRBJ1-1; no clear D. V was pared by 6 bases and J by 7 bases, with 21 bases between. The CDR3 is 15 amino acids. Germline loops: CDR1 LNHDA, CDR2 SQIVND (reference sequence). The CDR3 region has the DNA TGTGCCAGTAGGAAGGCGACAAATCAAAAAGGTGAAGCTTTCTTT. This codes for CASRKATNQKGEAFF.